This T cell receptor (beta chain) was identified during a study of blood T cell repertoires in COVID-19. Study context: From the United States, Italy and Spain came samples of acute and convalescent COVID-19.

CDR1 SGHDN and CDR2 FVKESK come from the germline V gene. Trimming pared 4 bases from V and 9 bases from J, leaving 10 bases between. The CDR3 runs 13 residues. Recruits, aged about 18 to 95 years, lived in approximately 26 US areas. Participant reports of clinical history set cohort assignment. Per the study methods: How many nucleated cells were present was estimated from reference gene primer amplification. Assay: immunoSEQ multiplex PCR; the TCRdb copy retains only in-frame clones and omits some. V and J calls plus clone size are reproduced from that table; the DNA served to infer D and trimming. Among over 50,000 clones listed, around 80% were seen once.

The sequenced sample consisted of PBMCs or T cells enriched from blood (not recorded which). This sequence joins TRBV14 and TRBJ1-6; D possibly corresponds to TRBD1 (6 bases). The TCR was taken from a woman in her thirties or forties with acute COVID-19. CDR3 loop: CASSLQGTSPLHF. The CDR3 DNA reads TGTGCCAGCAGCCTACAGGGTACTTCACCCCTCCACTTT.